The present T cell receptor (beta chain) was sequenced within a study of human T cells and chemical hapten exposure. For the study at large: The sensitizing agent was 2% DPC, placed on around 2 cm by around 2 cm of upper inner arm skin. From small differences in pooled library volume came most of the variation in per-sample TCR yields. General study findings and limits: Expanded TCRs created a significantly greater count of big CDR3 similarity clusters than controls did.

This clonotype was counted many times. Its antigen is not known. The time point: pre-sensitization, week 0. Treatment reported: therapeutic diphenylcyclopropenone sensitization with weekly scalp DPC. Separate cDNA molecules received unique molecular identifiers, which the library attached to them. TCRdb re-analysed the RACE reads in MiXCR, keeping a single row per CDR3 protein. Counted here are tens of thousands of distinct CDR3 sequences, around 7% occurring once; the ten biggest clones make up around 1.6%. V was cut by 5 bases and J by 7 bases, with 11 bases left in between. The CDR3 runs to 11 residues. Germline-derived CDR1 and CDR2 are DFQATT and SNEGSKA (reference sequence).

This sequence joins TRBV20-1 and TRBJ1-1; D might be TRBD1 (5 bases). This TCR derives from a woman between 25 and 40 years old with alopecia areata. Some clones in this sample may be carry-over from other donors' samples. The input for sequencing was whole blood, taken in connection with sensitization to the hapten diphenylcyclopropenone (DPC). In DNA, the CDR3 is TGCAGTGCTTTCACAGGATTTGAAGCTTTCTTT. It translates to CSAFTGFEAFF.